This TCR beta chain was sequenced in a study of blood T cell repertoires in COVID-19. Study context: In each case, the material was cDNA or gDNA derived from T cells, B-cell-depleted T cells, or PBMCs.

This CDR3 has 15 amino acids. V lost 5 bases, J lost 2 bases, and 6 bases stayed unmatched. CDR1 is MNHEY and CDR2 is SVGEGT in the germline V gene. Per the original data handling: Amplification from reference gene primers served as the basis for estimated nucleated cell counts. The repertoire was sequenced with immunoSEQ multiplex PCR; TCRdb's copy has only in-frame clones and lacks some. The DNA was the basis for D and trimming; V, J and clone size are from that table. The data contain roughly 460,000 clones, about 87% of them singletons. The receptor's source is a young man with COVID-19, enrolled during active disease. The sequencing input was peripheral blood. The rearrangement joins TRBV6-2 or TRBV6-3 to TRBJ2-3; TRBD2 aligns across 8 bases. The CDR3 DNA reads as TGTGCCAGCAGTACGAAGCGGGGGCTCACAGATACGCAGTATTTT. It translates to CASSTKRGLTDTQYF.